Shown below are 12 T cell receptor beta chains from a single sample sequenced in a study of blood T cell repertoires in COVID-19. Sequenced by immunoSEQ multiplex PCR; TCRdb stores in-frame clones only, minus some. The sample carries about 50,000 clones, over 85% recorded once. Sequencing input: peripheral blood. The source is a human donor in a cohort sampled during active COVID-19.

This chain links TRBV10-3 with TRBJ1-5, with 7 bases aligning to TRBD1. The CDR3 length is 15 residues. V lost 0 bases to trimming and J lost 4 bases; unmatched junction nucleotides: 3. The germline gives CDR1 ENHRY, CDR2 SYGVKD. The CDR3 spells CAISESAGGNQPQHF. CDR3 in DNA: TGTGCCATCAGTGAGTCGGCAGGGGGGAATCAGCCCCAGCATTTT.

The chain recombines TRBV19 with TRBJ1-5; TRBD1 matches at 7 bases. With V trimmed by 7 bases and J by 1 base, 10 bases remained unmatched. The CDR3 length is 16 residues. Germline-derived CDR1 and CDR2 are LNHDA and SQIVND (reference sequence). CDR3 coding DNA: TGTGCCAGTACCGAGAGGGGGCAGAGGAGCAATCAGCCCCAGCATTTT. Residues: CASTERGQRSNQPQHF.

V and J are TRBV20-1 and TRBJ2-7; no reliable D call. The V and J ends lost 5 bases and 5 bases respectively, with 10 bases between them. CDR3 length: 11 amino acids. Looked up from germline, CDR1 is DFQATT and CDR2 is SNEGSKA (reference sequence). The CDR3 nucleotides are TGCAGTGCTCTTTTTCGGGACGAGCAGTACGTC. It translates to CSALFRDEQYV.

This chain's CDR3 is CASNAGGSSGANVLTF. CDR3 DNA: TGTGCCAGTAATGCGGGCGGGAGCTCTGGGGCCAACGTCCTGACTTTC. The chain couples TRBV19 to TRBJ2-6, with 7 bases identical to TRBD2. This CDR3 has 16 residues. V dropped 7 bases and J dropped 0; count of bases not matched to a gene: 6. CDR1 LNHDA and CDR2 SQIVND come from the germline V gene (reference sequence).

The chain's CDR3 is CATLRGQGYTF. CDR3 coding DNA: TGTGCCACCCTCAGGGGGCAGGGCTACACCTTC. The V and J genes are TRBV19 and TRBJ1-2, with 8 bases aligning to TRBD1. The V and J ends lost 10 bases and 8 bases, in that order; junction bases with no gene match: 6. CDR3 length: 11 residues. The germline V gene encodes CDR1 LNHDA and CDR2 SQIVND (reference sequence).

V usage is TRBV6-1 and J usage is TRBJ1-2; tentatively, D is TRBD1 (5 bases). CDR3 length: 12 amino acids. Between the trimmed V and J ends, which lost 3 bases and 6 bases, there was a span of 8 bases. From germline, CDR1 is MNHNS and CDR2 SASEGT. CDR3 loop: CASSDSRDGYTF. CDR3 nucleotides: TGTGCCAGCAGTGATTCCAGGGATGGCTACACCTTC.

The rearrangement joins TRBV30 to TRBJ1-3; D might be TRBD1 (5 bases). CDR1 GTSNPN and CDR2 SVGIG come from the germline V gene (reference sequence). The CDR3 extends over 16 amino acids. Trimming removed 2 bases from V and 2 bases from J, with 16 bases in between. This chain's CDR3 is CAWSPLGGGTGNTIYF. DNA of the CDR3: TGTGCCTGGAGTCCCCTCGGCGGGGGGACTGGAAACACCATATATTTT.

This rearrangement joins TRBV18 to TRBJ2-7, with 8 bases fitting TRBD1. The CDR3 runs to 14 residues. Trimming cost V 2 bases and J 3 bases; bases outside gene matches: 3. Germline lookup yields CDR1 KGHSH and CDR2 LQKENI. Here the CDR3 reads CASSPAGTGYEQYV. CDR3 sequence (DNA): TGTGCCAGCTCACCAGCCGGGACAGGCTACGAGCAGTACGTC.

The rearrangement joins TRBV5-1 to TRBJ2-5; 9 nucleotides line up with TRBD1. Germline CDR1 SGHRS, CDR2 YFSETQ. The CDR3 contains 15 residues. V lost 0 bases and J lost 5; bases outside the gene matches: 5. CDR3 amino acids: CASSLGQGDYETQYF. The CDR3 DNA is TGCGCCAGCAGCTTGGGACAGGGGGATTACGAGACCCAGTACTTC. Supplemented by reference TRBV5-1 and TRBJ2-5, the full variable domain reads KAGVTQTPRYLIKTRGQQVTLSCSPISGHRSVSWYQQTPGQGLQFLFEYFSETQRNKGNFPGRFSGRQFSNSRSEMNVSTLELGDSALYLCASSLGQGDYETQYFGPGTRLLVL.

This clone appeared a single time. The chain combines TRBV24-1 with TRBJ2-3; no reliable D call. V lost 6 bases, J lost 4 bases, and 4 bases lay in between. The CDR3 spans 11 residues. The germline V gene has CDR1 KGHDR and CDR2 SFDVKD. CDR3 sequence: CATSLADTQYF. The CDR3 DNA is TGTGCCACCAGTTTAGCAGATACGCAGTATTTT.

V gene TRBV5-1 combines with J gene TRBJ2-2; D is possibly TRBD2 (6 bases). Germline CDR1 reads SGHRS; CDR2 reads YFSETQ. V was clipped by 2 bases and J by 0 bases, with 14 bases between them. CDR3 length: 17 residues. The CDR3 protein is CASSFMVGTANTGELFF. The CDR3, as DNA: TGCGCCAGCAGCTTTATGGTGGGGACTGCGAACACCGGGGAGCTGTTTTTT.

V gene TRBV15 combines with J gene TRBJ2-5; 8 bases are a match to TRBD2. Trimming cost V 4 bases and J 5 bases; bases outside gene matches: 6. Per the germline V gene, CDR1 is LNHNV and CDR2 is YYDKDF (reference sequence). The CDR3 consists of 14 residues. Written as DNA, the CDR3 is TGTGCCACCAGCACCCCCGGGGGGGAGGAGACCCAGTACTTC. This translates into CATSTPGGEETQYF.